This entry lists 18 T cell receptor beta chains sequenced from one sample in a study of beta chain features in type 1 diabetes. cDNA synthesis used the whole RNA isolate, giving expressed TCRB sequences. Only in-frame clones appear in the TCRdb table, and some are missing; sequencing was by immunoSEQ multiplex PCR. This sample has 300,000 to 400,000 clones, with around an eighth found just once. Sequenced input: naive CD4+ T cells from blood. The receptors stem from a man in his late teens or twenties in good health.

J is TRBJ2-3 and V is TRBV19, with D unclear. Germline V gives CDR1 LNHDA, CDR2 SQIVND (reference sequence). Trimming took 6 bases from V and 8 from J, leaving 9 bases between them. This CDR3 comprises 11 residues. CDR3 amino acids: CASSSEVTQYF. The DNA of the CDR3 is TGTGCCAGTAGCTCCGAGGTTACGCAGTATTTT.

The V call is TRBV21-1, the J call TRBJ2-1; TRBD1, the table's D call, lacks a check against the DNA. TRBV21-1 is termed a pseudogene. The CDR3 loop spans 19 amino acids. The CDR3 nucleotides are TGTGCCAGCAGCAAACGGGACAGGGGAGATGAGGGCTTTTACAATGAGCAGTTCTTC. It codes for CASSKRDRGDEGFYNEQFF.

The CDR3 is CASREEGSGTGELFF. CDR3 nucleotide sequence: TGTGCCAGCAGGGAGGAGGGGTCGGGCACCGGGGAGCTGTTTTTT. This chain uses TRBV6-5 with TRBJ2-2, with D perhaps TRBD2 (6 bases). Germline values: CDR1 MNHEY, CDR2 SVGAGI. The V end lost 6 bases, the J end lost 4 bases, and 15 bases lay between the germline ends. The CDR3 contains 15 residues.

The rearrangement links TRBV5-1 to TRBJ2-1; 12 bases are a match to TRBD2. V shed 2 bases and J 0 bases; nucleotides not matched to a gene: 18. There are 22 residues in the CDR3. From germline, CDR1 is SGHRS and CDR2 YFSETQ. CDR3 DNA: TGCGCCAGCAGCTTACTCCCTAGGACGGGACTAGCGGGTTTAAGCTCCTACAATGAGCAGTTCTTC. It yields the protein CASSLLPRTGLAGLSSYNEQFF.

The chain employs TRBV7-8 and TRBJ2-7; maybe TRBD2 (6 bases). Germline V gene lookup returns CDR1 SGHVS and CDR2 FQNEAQ. The germline V and J ends were trimmed by 5 bases and 2 bases, with 13 bases remaining between them. This CDR3 contains 14 residues. DNA for the CDR3: TGTGCCAGCAGCGTAGGTAGCGGACCCTACGAGCAGTACTTC. As protein: CASSVGSGPYEQYF.

This clone showed up just a few times. The V gene is TRBV7-8, the J gene TRBJ2-3; 7 bases map to TRBD1. This CDR3 contains 11 residues. The J segment lost 6 bases and the V segment lost 7 bases, leaving 1 base of the junction unmatched. The germline gives CDR1 SGHVS, CDR2 FQNEAQ. This CDR3 is CASTRGDTQYF. CDR3 in DNA: TGTGCCAGCACCAGGGGGGATACGCAGTATTTT.

This clone was counted a few times. The chain joins TRBV2 to TRBJ2-5; 9 bases align to TRBD2. CDR1 SNHLY and CDR2 FYNNEI come from the germline V gene. The CDR3 totals 14 residues. V was pared by 6 bases and J by 0 bases, with 2 bases of the junction left unmatched. DNA for the CDR3: TGTGCCAGCAGCCTAGCGGGATACCAAGAGACCCAGTACTTC. Amino acid sequence: CASSLAGYQETQYF.

The gene calls are TRBV5-5 and TRBJ2-5; no definite D call. The CDR3 has 14 amino acids. Per the germline V gene, CDR1 is SGHKS and CDR2 is YYEKEE (reference sequence). V lost 0 bases and J 1 base, leaving 7 bases between the germline ends. CDR3 region: CASSLGWSQETQYF. In DNA, the CDR3 is TGTGCCAGCAGCTTGGGATGGAGCCAAGAGACCCAGTACTTC. The full variable domain, its missing parts supplied by reference TRBV5-5 and TRBJ2-5, is DAGVTQSPTHLIKTRGQQVTLRCSPISGHKSVSWYQQVLGQGPQFIFQYYEKEERGRGNFPDRFSARQFPNYSSELNVNALLLGDSALYLCASSLGWSQETQYFGPGTRLLVL.

This chain links TRBV6-6 with TRBJ1-2, with 9 bases lining up with TRBD1. V lost 5 bases, J lost 3 bases, and 10 bases stayed unmatched. This CDR3 contains 16 residues. The germline gives CDR1 MNHNY, CDR2 SVGAGI (reference sequence). In DNA, the CDR3 is TGTGCCAGCAGTGGCCAATTAGGGGACAGGGACTATGGCTACACCTTC. It specifies CASSGQLGDRDYGYTF.

CDR3 sequence: CASSSPADRNTQYF. CDR3 sequence (DNA): TGTGCCAGCAGCTCACCCGCGGACAGAAATACGCAGTATTTT. The chain recombines TRBV7-3 with TRBJ2-3, with D perhaps TRBD1 (6 bases). The V end was cut by 4 bases, the J end by 7 bases, with 15 bases between. CDR1 SGHTA and CDR2 FQGTGA come from the germline V gene. This CDR3 comprises 14 residues. Full variable domain (rest looked up from reference TRBV7-3 and TRBJ2-3): GAGVSQTPSNKVTEKGKYVELRCDPISGHTALYWYRQSLGQGPEFLIYFQGTGAADDSGLPNDRFFAVRPEGSVSTLKIQRTERGDSAVYLCASSSPADRNTQYFGPGTRLTVL.

CDR3 protein: CASSIGTTSYEQYF. CDR3 sequence (DNA): TGTGCCAGTAGTATTGGGACAACCTCCTACGAGCAGTACTTC. The chain uses TRBV19 and TRBJ2-7; D is possibly TRBD1 (6 bases). This CDR3 has 14 amino acids. Germline-derived CDR1 and CDR2 are LNHDA and SQIVND (reference sequence). Deletions cut 3 bases from V and 0 bases from J, with 9 bases between.

The chain couples TRBV4-1 to TRBJ1-1; D unclear. CDR1 and CDR2 (germline): MGHRA, YSYEKL. This CDR3 contains 14 residues. V was pared by 5 bases and J by 0 bases, with 10 bases between. CDR3 coding DNA: TGCGCCAGCAGCGCACGACTGATGAACACTGAAGCTTTCTTT. Its translation: CASSARLMNTEAFF.

This sequence joins TRBV18 and TRBJ1-2; 8 bases map to TRBD1. In germline, CDR1 is KGHSH, CDR2 LQKENI. CDR3 length: 14 residues. With 6 bases clipped from V and 4 bases from J, the junction kept 7 bases outside the gene matches. The DNA of the CDR3 is TGTGCCAGCTCGGATCAGGGGGCGAGCTATGGCTACACCTTC. This gives the protein CASSDQGASYGYTF. Full variable domain (remainder filled in from reference TRBV18 and TRBJ1-2): NAGVMQNPRHLVRRRGQEARLRCSPMKGHSHVYWYRQLPEEGLKFMVYLQKENIIDESGMPKERFSAEFPKEGPSILRIQQVVRGDSAAYFCASSDQGASYGYTFGSGTRLTVV.

A few counts support this clone. The chain uses TRBV19 and TRBJ1-5, with D possibly TRBD1 on 6 matching bases. CDR1 is LNHDA and CDR2 is SQIVND in the germline V gene (reference sequence). The V end lost 4 bases, the J end lost 0 bases, and 13 bases lay between the germline ends. This CDR3 region has 16 residues. Here the CDR3 DNA reads TGTGCCAGTAGTACCCCAAGGACAGCTAGCAATCAGCCCCAGCATTTT. Amino acids: CASSTPRTASNQPQHF. Variable domain in full (rest from reference TRBV19 and TRBJ1-5): DGGITQSPKYLFRKEGQNVTLSCEQNLNHDAMYWYRQDPGQGLRLIYYSQIVNDFQKGDIAEGYSVSREKKESFPLTVTSAQKNPTAFYLCASSTPRTASNQPQHFGDGTRLSIL.

The rearrangement uses TRBV7-9 and TRBJ1-5, with D unresolved. V lost 5 bases to trimming and J lost 7 bases, with 12 bases between them. Germline loops: CDR1 SEHNR, CDR2 FQNEAQ (reference sequence). The CDR3 contains 13 residues. The CDR3, as DNA: TGTGCCAGCAGCGCCATAGGAGAACAGCCCCAGCATTTT. It codes for CASSAIGEQPQHF.

V usage is TRBV10-2 and J usage is TRBJ1-1, with a weak D call TRBD1 (5 bases). The CDR3 has 15 residues. Germline CDR1 reads WSHSY; CDR2 reads SAAADI. V was trimmed by 2 bases and J by 6 bases, leaving 16 bases between them. The CDR3 here is CASSEPNQGLAEAFF. Here the CDR3 DNA reads TGCGCCAGCAGTGAGCCCAATCAGGGACTGGCTGAAGCTTTCTTT.

The chain joins TRBV6-1 to TRBJ2-3; perhaps TRBD1 as D (6 bases). CDR1 and CDR2 (germline): MNHNS, SASEGT. The CDR3 spans 15 residues. V gave up 4 bases and J gave up 4 bases, with 15 bases separating them. The CDR3: CASSATQGRADTQYF. DNA for the CDR3: TGTGCCAGCAGTGCCACTCAGGGGCGGGCAGATACGCAGTATTTT.

The rearrangement joins TRBV28 to TRBJ2-7; a weak D match, TRBD1 (5 bases). The germline gives CDR1 MDHEN, CDR2 SYDVKM. The CDR3 covers 13 residues. The V end was cut by 5 bases, the J end by 8 bases, with 16 bases between. The CDR3 is CASSPTRGGKQYF. In DNA, the CDR3 is TGTGCCAGCAGTCCCACAAGGGGCGGAAAGCAGTACTTC.